The 6 T cell receptor beta chains reported below all come from one sample, sequenced in a study of post-analysis software for immune sequencing data. The authors incorporated unique molecular identifiers into the TCR beta cDNA libraries. A single record per CDR3 protein comes from TCRdb applying MiXCR to the PCR reads. This sample has 650,000 to 850,000 distinct CDR3 sequences; 46% occur once, and the top ten carry just under 5%. Study results and limitations: Several TRBV segments (TRBV5-6, TRBV5-1 and TRBV20-1 among them) occurred more frequently in patients than in controls.

No antigens are known for them. The sequenced sample was blood. All receptors derive from a girl aged 10 to 17 with multiple sclerosis.

The chain has TRBV6-1 and TRBJ2-3; 7 nucleotides match TRBD2. J gave up 4 bases and V 3 bases, and 7 bases lay outside the gene matches. The germline V gene encodes CDR1 MNHNS and CDR2 SASEGT. CDR3 size: 15 residues. CDR3 in amino acids: CASSDREGQADTQYF. The CDR3 DNA sequence: TGTGCCAGCAGTGACAGGGAGGGCCAGGCAGATACGCAGTATTTT.

V and J are TRBV11-2 and TRBJ2-5; 11 nucleotides align to TRBD1. Germline CDR1 SGHAT, CDR2 FQNNGV. J lost 11 bases, V lost 5 bases, and 10 bases had no gene match. There are 14 residues in the CDR3. As DNA, the CDR3 is TGTGCCAGCAGCCTTTGGGACAGGGGGTGGGAGCAGTACTTC. It codes for CASSLWDRGWEQYF.

This clonotype occurred a few times. CDR3 sequence: CSARIPAGEQPQHF. The CDR3 DNA reads TGCAGTGCTAGAATTCCCGCAGGGGAGCAGCCCCAGCATTTT. The chain joins TRBV20-1 to TRBJ1-5; a weak D match, TRBD1 (6 bases). The CDR3 is made up of 14 amino acids. Germline CDR1 reads DFQATT; CDR2 reads SNEGSKA (reference sequence). V was clipped by 2 bases and J by 7 bases, with 15 bases between them.

J is TRBJ2-1 and V is TRBV24-1; 11 bases are a match to TRBD2. The CDR3 extends over 17 amino acids. Germline V gene sequence: CDR1 KGHDR, CDR2 SFDVKD. Trimming removed 4 bases from V and 0 bases from J; junction bases left unmatched: 4. CDR3 sequence: CATSEGTSGLSYNEQFF. In nucleotides, the CDR3 is TGTGCCACCAGTGAGGGGACTAGCGGCCTCTCCTACAATGAGCAGTTCTTC.

This sequence joins TRBV7-9 and TRBJ1-1; the D gene is possibly TRBD1 (5 bases). Germline CDR1 and CDR2: SEHNR and FQNEAQ (reference sequence). This CDR3 comprises 11 residues. Trimming cost V 5 bases and J 11 bases, with 12 bases left between them. The CDR3 reads CASSPGGVAFF. The CDR3, as DNA: TGTGCCAGCAGCCCGGGGGGGGTGGCTTTCTTT.

The chain has TRBV6-1 and TRBJ1-5; no clear D. Trimming took 5 bases from V and 2 from J, leaving 13 bases between them. The CDR3 has 15 amino acids. CDR1 and CDR2 from the germline V gene are MNHNS and SASEGT. CDR3 sequence: CASSWEPLGNQPQHF. CDR3 nucleotides: TGTGCCAGCAGTTGGGAGCCCTTGGGCAATCAGCCCCAGCATTTT.